These 6 T cell receptor beta chains originate from one sample sequenced in a study of blood T cell repertoires in COVID-19 (dated by TCRdb to the early 2020s). Library preparation employed the immunoSEQ multiplex PCR assay. TCRdb took this table from immuneACCESS and kept in-frame rearrangements with V and J called. Such tables lack part of the clones; where checked against another copy, unresolved V genes explain under half of the gap, and the rest is unexplained. This sample is represented by about 170,000 clones; about four fifths of them were singletons. Approximately 2% of the sample is held by the ten biggest clonotypes. Material: peripheral blood. These receptors originate from a woman aged 80 or over with acute or convalescent COVID-19.

The rearrangement links TRBV3-1 (or the pseudogene TRBV3-2) to TRBJ1-3; D remains unclear. Germline CDR1 reads LGHDT; CDR2 reads YNNKEL (reference sequence). The CDR3 extends over 12 amino acids. The ends were cut back, 8 bases at V and 4 bases at J, with 9 bases in the middle. The CDR3 DNA reads as TGTGCCAGCGGCACACAGGGAAACACCATATATTTT. It codes for CASGTQGNTIYF.

This clone was picked up one time. The chain links TRBV5-1 to TRBJ1-2, with 12 nucleotides matching TRBD1. Germline CDR1 SGHRS, CDR2 YFSETQ. V lost 4 bases and J lost 5; bases outside the gene matches: 6. The CDR3 is 15 amino acids. The CDR3 is CASSEGDRGLYGYTF. The CDR3 DNA is TGCGCCAGCAGCGAAGGGGACAGGGGGCTGTATGGCTACACCTTC.

The chain has TRBV30 and TRBJ2-3, with a weak D call TRBD1 (6 bases). Trimming took 3 bases from V and 0 from J, leaving 16 bases between them. Germline-derived CDR1 and CDR2 are GTSNPN and SVGIG (reference sequence). The CDR3 spans 16 residues. CDR3 amino acids: CAWSDDGGGSTDTQYF. The CDR3 region has the DNA TGTGCCTGGAGCGACGATGGGGGCGGGAGCACAGATACGCAGTATTTT.

This rearrangement joins TRBV9 to TRBJ1-2; 10 bases map to TRBD1. The germline gives CDR1 SGDLS, CDR2 YYNGEE. Germline trimming cut 0 bases from V and 7 bases from J; bases unmatched to any gene: 3. CDR3 size: 14 residues. The CDR3 sequence is CASSVGDRGSGYTF. CDR3 nucleotides: TGTGCCAGCAGCGTAGGGGACAGGGGTTCTGGCTACACCTTC.

This chain links TRBV6-5 with TRBJ2-7, with TRBD2 identical over 9 bases. CDR3 length: 14 residues. From germline, CDR1 is MNHEY and CDR2 SVGAGI. Trimming at V came to 8 bases and at J to 3 bases, leaving 8 bases not matched to a gene. CDR3: CASSLAGTNYEQYF. The CDR3 coding sequence is TGTGCCAGCTCCCTAGCGGGAACTAACTACGAGCAGTACTTC.

This clone has more than one count but fewer than ten. The rearrangement uses TRBV14 and TRBJ1-6; TRBD1 matches 8 bases. CDR3 length: 15 amino acids. Germline CDR1 is SGHDN and CDR2 is FVKESK. The V segment lost 3 bases and the J segment 9 bases; nucleotides outside the gene matches: 7. CDR3 DNA sequence: TGTGCCAGCAGCCAGGACAGGGCTGAGGTTTCACCCCTCCACTTT. It encodes CASSQDRAEVSPLHF. Drawing the rest from reference TRBV14 and TRBJ1-6, the complete variable domain is EAGVTQFPSHSVIEKGQTVTLRCDPISGHDNLYWYRRVMGKEIKFLLHFVKESKQDESGMPNNRFLAERTGGTYSTLKVQPAELEDSGVYFCASSQDRAEVSPLHFGNGTRLTVT.